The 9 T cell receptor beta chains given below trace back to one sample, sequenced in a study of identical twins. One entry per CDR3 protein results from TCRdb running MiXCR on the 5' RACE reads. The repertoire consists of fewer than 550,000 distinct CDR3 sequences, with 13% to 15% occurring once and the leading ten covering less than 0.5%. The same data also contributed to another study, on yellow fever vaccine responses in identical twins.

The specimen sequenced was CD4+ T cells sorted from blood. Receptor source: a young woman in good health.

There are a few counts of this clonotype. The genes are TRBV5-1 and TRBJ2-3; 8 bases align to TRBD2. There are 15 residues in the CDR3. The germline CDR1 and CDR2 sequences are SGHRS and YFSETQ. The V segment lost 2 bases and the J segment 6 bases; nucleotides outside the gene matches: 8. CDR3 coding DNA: TGCGCCAGCAGCTTCGGGGGGGGCTTGAGTGATACGCAGTATTTT. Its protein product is CASSFGGGLSDTQYF. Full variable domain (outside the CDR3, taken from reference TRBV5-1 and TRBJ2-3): KAGVTQTPRYLIKTRGQQVTLSCSPISGHRSVSWYQQTPGQGLQFLFEYFSETQRNKGNFPGRFSGRQFSNSRSEMNVSTLELGDSALYLCASSFGGGLSDTQYFGPGTRLTVL.

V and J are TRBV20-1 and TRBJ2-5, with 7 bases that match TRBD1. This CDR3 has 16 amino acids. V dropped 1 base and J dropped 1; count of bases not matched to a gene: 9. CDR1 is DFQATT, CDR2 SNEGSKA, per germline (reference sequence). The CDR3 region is CSARGQGGFAQETQYF. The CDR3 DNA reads TGCAGTGCTAGAGGACAGGGTGGTTTCGCCCAAGAGACCCAGTACTTC.

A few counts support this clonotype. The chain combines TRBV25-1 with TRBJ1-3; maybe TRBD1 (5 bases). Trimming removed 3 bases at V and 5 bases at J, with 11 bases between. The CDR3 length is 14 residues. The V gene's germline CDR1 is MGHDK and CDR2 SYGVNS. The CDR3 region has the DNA TGTGCCAGCAGTGATGGGGGAGCTAGAAACACCATATATTTT. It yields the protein CASSDGGARNTIYF.

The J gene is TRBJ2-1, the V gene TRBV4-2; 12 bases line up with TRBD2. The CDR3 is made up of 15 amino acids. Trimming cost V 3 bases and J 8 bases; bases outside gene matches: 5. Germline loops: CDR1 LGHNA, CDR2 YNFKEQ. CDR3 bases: TGTGCCAGCAGCCAGACTAGCGGGAGTTTCGATGAGCAGTTCTTC. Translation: CASSQTSGSFDEQFF.

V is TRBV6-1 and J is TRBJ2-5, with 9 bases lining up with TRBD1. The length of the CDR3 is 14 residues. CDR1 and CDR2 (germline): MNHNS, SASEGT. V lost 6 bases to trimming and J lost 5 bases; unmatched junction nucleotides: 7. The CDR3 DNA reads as TGTGCCAGCAGGGCGGACAGGGGAAGGGAGACCCAGTACTTC. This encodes CASRADRGRETQYF.

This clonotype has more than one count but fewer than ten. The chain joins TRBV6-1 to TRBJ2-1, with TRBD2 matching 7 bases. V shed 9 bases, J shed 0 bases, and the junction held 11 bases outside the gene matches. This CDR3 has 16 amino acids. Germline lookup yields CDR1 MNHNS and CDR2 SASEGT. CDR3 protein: CASSRGEGSSYNEQFF. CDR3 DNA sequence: TGTGCCAGTTCTCGGGGGGAGGGGAGCTCCTACAATGAGCAGTTCTTC.

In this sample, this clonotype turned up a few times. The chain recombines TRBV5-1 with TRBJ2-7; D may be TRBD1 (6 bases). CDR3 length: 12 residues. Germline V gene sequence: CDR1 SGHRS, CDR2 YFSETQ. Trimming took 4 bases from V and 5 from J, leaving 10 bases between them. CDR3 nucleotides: TGCGCCAGCAGCGTCAGGGGAGACGAGCAGTACTTC. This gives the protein CASSVRGDEQYF.

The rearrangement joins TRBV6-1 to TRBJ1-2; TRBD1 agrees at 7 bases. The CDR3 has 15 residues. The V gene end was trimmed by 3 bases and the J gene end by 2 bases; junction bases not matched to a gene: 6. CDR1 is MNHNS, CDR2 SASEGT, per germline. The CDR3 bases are TGTGCCAGCAGTGATCCCCGACAGGGAAACTATGGCTACACCTTC. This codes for CASSDPRQGNYGYTF.

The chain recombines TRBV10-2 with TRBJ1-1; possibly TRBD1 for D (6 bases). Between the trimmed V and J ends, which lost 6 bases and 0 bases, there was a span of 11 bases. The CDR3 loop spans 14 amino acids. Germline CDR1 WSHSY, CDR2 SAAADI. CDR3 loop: CASRETGMNTEAFF. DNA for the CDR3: TGCGCCAGCAGGGAAACAGGGATGAACACTGAAGCTTTCTTT.